The 30 T cell receptor beta chains below all came from one sample that was sequenced in a study of blood T cells in healthy people across ages. The second PCR ran roughly 6 to 11 cycles with a sample-barcoded 5' primer and J-beta primers. TCRdb redid the calling of the 5' RACE reads with MiXCR, one entry per CDR3 protein. The sample consists of about 1.8 million distinct CDR3 sequences, just under 50% of them appearing once. Input material: blood. The receptors stem from a woman aged 40 to 55 in good health.

This clonotype was seen only a few times. The chain uses TRBV10-3 and TRBJ2-7; no clear D. CDR1 is ENHRY and CDR2 is SYGVKD in the germline V gene. The CDR3 loop spans 14 amino acids. Trimming removed 0 bases at V and 4 bases at J, with 10 bases between. The CDR3 sequence is CAISESGRLYEQYF. The CDR3 region has the DNA TGTGCCATCAGTGAGTCGGGCAGGTTATACGAGCAGTACTTC.

The chain has TRBV27 and TRBJ2-7, with 8 bases aligning to TRBD1. J was trimmed by 3 bases and V by 7 bases; bases with no gene match: 11. Looked up from germline, CDR1 is MNHEY and CDR2 is SMNVEV (reference sequence). This CDR3 is built from 15 residues. CDR3 in amino acids: CASKPNRGIDYEQYF. CDR3 DNA: TGTGCCAGCAAACCAAACAGGGGGATAGACTACGAGCAGTACTTC.

The DNA for the CDR3 is TGTGCCAGCACCTATGCATCTGGGGCCAACGTCCTGACTTTC. Protein product: CASTYASGANVLTF. V gene TRBV27 combines with J gene TRBJ2-6; D gene uncertain. V was cut by 7 bases and J by 1 base, with 8 bases left in between. CDR3 size: 14 residues. Germline values: CDR1 MNHEY, CDR2 SMNVEV (reference sequence).

This rearrangement joins TRBV7-9 to TRBJ2-1; 9 positions match TRBD2. This CDR3 spans 18 amino acids. J gave up 9 bases and V 5 bases, and 20 bases lay outside the gene matches. Germline CDR1 is SEHNR and CDR2 is FQNEAQ (reference sequence). The CDR3 sequence is CASSHPAGGNHQVCEQFF. Written as DNA, the CDR3 is TGTGCCAGCAGCCACCCAGCGGGGGGCAACCACCAGGTGTGTGAGCAGTTCTTC. Full variable domain (missing parts from reference TRBV7-9 and TRBJ2-1): DTGVSQNPRHKITKRGQNVTFRCDPISEHNRLYWYRQTLGQGPEFLTYFQNEAQLEKSRLLSDRFSAERPKGSFSTLEIQRTEQGDSAMYLCASSHPAGGNHQVCEQFFGPGTRLTVL.

CDR3 region: CSARDVGINQNIQYF. DNA of the CDR3: TGCAGTGCTAGAGACGTGGGTATAAACCAAAACATTCAGTACTTC. The chain recombines TRBV20-1 with TRBJ2-4; no firm D call. Per germline, CDR1 DFQATT and CDR2 SNEGSKA (reference sequence). Trimming shortened V by 0 bases and J by 5 bases, and 14 bases separated the two germline ends. The CDR3 length is 15 residues.

This clonotype was observed a few times. The V gene is TRBV7-2, the J gene TRBJ2-3, with 9 bases that match TRBD1. Germline V gene data show CDR1 as SGHTA and CDR2 as FQGNSA. V was clipped by 2 bases and J by 2 bases; unmatched bases: 11. The CDR3 has 18 amino acids. In DNA form, the CDR3 reads TGTGCCAGCAGCTTATATAGGGCACAGGGGGCATTCACAGATACGCAGTATTTT. This sequence encodes CASSLYRAQGAFTDTQYF. The variable domain in full, with the rest retrieved from reference TRBV7-2 and TRBJ2-3, is GAGVSQSPSNKVTEKGKDVELRCDPISGHTALYWYRQSLGQGLEFLIYFQGNSAPDKSGLPSDRFSAERTGGSVSTLTIQRTQQEDSAVYLCASSLYRAQGAFTDTQYFGPGTRLTVL.

The chain recombines TRBV6-5 with TRBJ2-1; D is unclear. The germline V gene encodes CDR1 MNHEY and CDR2 SVGAGI. The CDR3 length is 14 residues. V shed 3 bases and J shed 2 bases, with 8 bases lying between them. The CDR3, as DNA: TGTGCCAGCAGTTATACAGCAACCTACAATGAGCAGTTCTTC. This gives the protein CASSYTATYNEQFF.

This sequence joins TRBV5-1 and TRBJ1-2, with 9 positions matching TRBD1. The CDR3 has 16 residues. Germline V CDR1 and CDR2: SGHRS, YFSETQ. J was trimmed by 7 bases and V by 4 bases; bases with no gene match: 14. CDR3 in amino acids: CASSLVTGGSAGGYTF. DNA for the CDR3: TGCGCCAGCAGCCTCGTGACAGGGGGGAGTGCAGGTGGCTACACCTTC.

This chain joins TRBV7-8 and TRBJ1-2; unclear D gene. V lost 10 bases and J 0 bases, leaving 15 bases between the germline ends. Germline V gene sequence: CDR1 SGHVS, CDR2 FQNEAQ. The length of the CDR3 is 14 residues. The CDR3 here is CATTVPISNYGYTF. CDR3 nucleotides: TGTGCCACCACAGTTCCCATATCTAACTATGGCTACACCTTC.

CDR3 coding DNA: TGTGCCAGCAGCAATAAACAGGGGGCCAGTCAGCCCCAGCATTTT. Encoded protein: CASSNKQGASQPQHF. The chain employs TRBV5-5 and TRBJ1-5; TRBD1 matches 9 bases. The J segment lost 6 bases and the V segment lost 4 bases, leaving 8 bases of the junction unmatched. The CDR3 is 15 amino acids. The V gene's germline CDR1 is SGHKS and CDR2 YYEKEE (reference sequence). Drawing the rest from reference TRBV5-5 and TRBJ1-5, the complete variable domain is DAGVTQSPTHLIKTRGQQVTLRCSPISGHKSVSWYQQVLGQGPQFIFQYYEKEERGRGNFPDRFSARQFPNYSSELNVNALLLGDSALYLCASSNKQGASQPQHFGDGTRLSIL.

This clonotype was recorded only once. V and J are TRBV5-1 and TRBJ1-2; TRBD1 is a possible D gene (6 bases). Germline CDR1 SGHRS, CDR2 YFSETQ. The CDR3 is made up of 14 amino acids. V was pared by 3 bases and J by 6 bases, with 15 bases between. CDR3 amino acids: CASSWDKPGDGYTF. For the CDR3, the DNA is TGCGCCAGCAGCTGGGACAAACCCGGCGATGGCTACACCTTC.

This clonotype turned up a few times. The V call is TRBV7-2, the J call TRBJ2-3, with D perhaps TRBD1 (6 bases). CDR3 length: 16 amino acids. The ends were cut back, 5 bases at V and 2 bases at J, with 17 bases in the middle. Germline CDR1 and CDR2: SGHTA and FQGNSA. The CDR3 DNA sequence: TGTGCCAGCAGCGTTCCCGGAGGACAGATCACAGATACGCAGTATTTT. Translation gives CASSVPGGQITDTQYF.

This clonotype has more than one count but fewer than ten. The chain carries TRBV7-9 and TRBJ2-3; 10 bases align to TRBD1. J was trimmed by 3 bases and V by 5 bases; bases with no gene match: 5. In germline, CDR1 is SEHNR, CDR2 FQNEAQ (reference sequence). CDR3 length: 15 amino acids. This chain's CDR3 is CASSRQGAATDTQYF. The CDR3 DNA reads as TGTGCCAGCAGCCGACAGGGGGCGGCGACAGATACGCAGTATTTT.

The rearrangement links TRBV5-1 to TRBJ2-7; 7 nucleotides line up with TRBD1. The CDR3 sequence is 15 residues long. V dropped 1 base and J dropped 2; count of bases not matched to a gene: 6. Per the germline V gene, CDR1 is SGHRS and CDR2 is YFSETQ. The CDR3: CASSLNGQEAYEQYF. The CDR3 coding sequence is TGCGCCAGCAGCTTGAACGGACAGGAAGCCTACGAGCAGTACTTC.

The J gene is TRBJ2-5, the V gene TRBV20-1; TRBD2 might be the D (6 bases). In germline, CDR1 is DFQATT, CDR2 SNEGSKA (reference sequence). The CDR3 spans 14 residues. V shed 6 bases and J shed 7 bases, with 21 bases lying between them. The CDR3 loop is CSAISGTQDGTQYF. In nucleotides, the CDR3 is TGCAGTGCCATCTCCGGGACTCAGGACGGGACCCAGTACTTC.

The chain joins TRBV20-1 to TRBJ1-4; TRBD1 might be the D (5 bases). V was cut by 4 bases and J by 4 bases, with 10 bases left in between. The germline CDR1 and CDR2 sequences are DFQATT and SNEGSKA (reference sequence). The CDR3 contains 13 residues. The CDR3 sequence is CSAMTAVNEKLFF. DNA for the CDR3: TGCAGTGCTATGACAGCTGTTAATGAAAAACTGTTTTTT.

In its sample, this clonotype was seen many times. The chain employs TRBV20-1 and TRBJ2-5; 7 bases agree with TRBD2. The length of the CDR3 is 14 residues. Germline values: CDR1 DFQATT, CDR2 SNEGSKA (reference sequence). V lost 5 bases, J lost 2 bases, and 8 bases stayed unmatched. The CDR3 bases are TGCAGTGCTCGTGCTGGGGGGGGTCAAGAGACCCAGTACTTC. Translated: CSARAGGGQETQYF.

This clonotype has only a few counts. This chain connects TRBV27 to TRBJ1-2, with a tentative D call TRBD1 (5 bases). The CDR3 is 14 amino acids. Germline V gene sequence: CDR1 MNHEY, CDR2 SMNVEV (reference sequence). V was pared by 0 bases and J by 2 bases, with 7 bases between. The CDR3 bases are TGTGCCAGCAGTTTATCGGCAGGGAACTATGGCTACACCTTC. This encodes CASSLSAGNYGYTF.

The chain links TRBV6-2 or TRBV6-3 to TRBJ2-5; TRBD1 agrees at 9 bases. Germline-derived CDR1 and CDR2 are MNHEY and SVGEGT. This CDR3 contains 14 residues. With V trimmed by 1 base and J by 5 bases, 2 bases remained unmatched. CDR3 sequence: CASSYFGQGETQYF. In DNA form, the CDR3 reads TGTGCCAGCAGTTACTTCGGACAGGGGGAGACCCAGTACTTC.

This clonotype appeared once. The chain recombines TRBV9 with TRBJ2-2; 8 bases align to TRBD2. CDR1 and CDR2 (germline): SGDLS, YYNGEE. The CDR3 covers 16 residues. V gave up 1 base and J gave up 2 bases; unmatched junction bases: 4. The CDR3: CASSVRGGQNTGELFF. CDR3 DNA sequence: TGTGCCAGCAGCGTACGCGGGGGGCAAAACACCGGGGAGCTGTTTTTT.

Only a few counts were recorded for this clonotype. The gene calls are TRBV7-8 and TRBJ2-3; D perhaps matches TRBD1 (5 bases). CDR3 length: 16 amino acids. From germline, CDR1 is SGHVS and CDR2 FQNEAQ. Trimming removed 1 base at V and 3 bases at J, with 14 bases between. CDR3 DNA sequence: TGTGCCAGCAGCTTAGTTGGGGCCCGGACAACAGATACGCAGTATTTT. It specifies CASSLVGARTTDTQYF.

This chain uses TRBV29-1 with TRBJ2-3; D is perhaps TRBD2 (5 bases). This CDR3 has 13 residues. V shed 4 bases and J shed 2 bases, with 10 bases lying between them. Looked up from germline, CDR1 is SQVTM and CDR2 is ANQGSEA. The CDR3 protein is CSVGAGLTDTQYF. CDR3 coding DNA: TGCAGCGTTGGCGCGGGTCTCACAGATACGCAGTATTTT.

The rearrangement uses TRBV6-5 and TRBJ1-2; 8 bases fit TRBD1. With V trimmed by 6 bases and J by 8 bases, 11 bases remained unmatched. CDR1 is MNHEY and CDR2 is SVGAGI in the germline V gene. This CDR3 is 14 amino acids long. The CDR3 is CASRTGQGLLGYTF. The CDR3, as DNA: TGTGCCAGCAGAACCGGACAGGGTTTACTCGGCTACACCTTC.

This clonotype was recorded only once. This CDR3 reads CSVLPLGEQFF. The CDR3 bases are TGCAGTGTCCTACCGCTGGGTGAGCAGTTCTTC. This chain uses TRBV20-1 with TRBJ2-1; no clear D. CDR1 and CDR2 (germline): DFQATT, SNEGSKA (reference sequence). The ends were cut back, 7 bases at V and 9 bases at J, with 13 bases in the middle. The CDR3 consists of 11 residues.

This clonotype was recorded only once. V and J are TRBV9 and TRBJ2-3, with 7 nucleotides matching TRBD2. The ends lost 10 bases at V and 0 bases at J; junction bases unmatched: 5. The CDR3 spans 13 residues. Germline CDR1 is SGDLS and CDR2 is YYNGEE. The DNA for the CDR3 is TGTGCCGGAGCTAGCGGTAGCACAGATACGCAGTATTTT. Translating it yields CAGASGSTDTQYF. The full variable domain, its missing parts supplied by reference TRBV9 and TRBJ2-3, is DSGVTQTPKHLITATGQRVTLRCSPRSGDLSVYWYQQSLDQGLQFLIQYYNGEERAKGNILERFSAQQFPDLHSELNLSSLELGDSALYFCAGASGSTDTQYFGPGTRLTVL.

V usage is TRBV10-3 and J usage is TRBJ2-5; 15 bases line up with TRBD2. Germline values: CDR1 ENHRY, CDR2 SYGVKD. The CDR3 sequence is 18 residues long. With V trimmed by 0 bases and J by 3 bases, 5 bases remained unmatched. CDR3 in DNA: TGTGCCATCAGTGAGTCGATTCGGACTAGCGGGGGGGAAGAGACCCAGTACTTC. It codes for CAISESIRTSGGEETQYF.

This chain uses TRBV27 with TRBJ2-7; TRBD1 matches at 10 bases. The V gene end was trimmed by 6 bases and the J gene end by 1 base; junction bases not matched to a gene: 3. Per germline, CDR1 MNHEY and CDR2 SMNVEV (reference sequence). The CDR3 is 14 residues long. For the CDR3, the DNA is TGTGCCAGCAGGGACAGGGGGTCATCCTACGAGCAGTACTTC. Encoded protein: CASRDRGSSYEQYF.

V gene TRBV2 combines with J gene TRBJ2-4; D gene uncertain. V lost 6 bases and J 13 bases, leaving 22 bases between the germline ends. The germline gives CDR1 SNHLY, CDR2 FYNNEI. CDR3 size: 14 residues. The CDR3 nucleotides read TGTGCCAGCAGCTATGATGGGTCCAACAATGAGCAGTACTTC. It yields the protein CASSYDGSNNEQYF. Full variable domain (outside the CDR3, taken from reference TRBV2 and TRBJ2-4): EPEVTQTPSHQVTQMGQEVILRCVPISNHLYFYWYRQILGQKVEFLVSFYNNEISEKSEIFDDQFSVERPDGSNFTLKIRSTKLEDSAMYFCASSYDGSNNEQYFGAGTRLSVL.

This clonotype turned up a few times. The chain is built from TRBV29-1 and TRBJ1-5; D is unresolved. Deletions cut 6 bases from V and 4 bases from J, with 10 bases between. Germline CDR1 and CDR2: SQVTM and ANQGSEA. The CDR3 length is 12 residues. The CDR3 loop is CSVGLSNQPQHF. In DNA, the CDR3 is TGCAGCGTGGGGTTATCGAATCAGCCCCAGCATTTT.

The CDR3 coding sequence is TGTGCCAGCAGCTTGGTTTACCCAAGGACAGGGGGCGCCGGCAATGAGCAGTACTTC. Its translation is CASSLVYPRTGGAGNEQYF. The rearrangement links TRBV7-2 to TRBJ2-7; 11 positions agree with TRBD1. V lost 3 bases to trimming and J lost 7 bases; unmatched junction nucleotides: 20. This CDR3 has 19 residues. Germline loops: CDR1 SGHTA, CDR2 FQGNSA.